The TCR beta chain under discussion was sequenced for a study of PD-1 blockade in classical Hodgkin lymphoma. Background on the study: Intravenous delivery of nivolumab at 3 mg/kg to patients occurred every 2 weeks.

The study, taken as a whole, reports: CD4+ TCR diversity, unlike CD8+, climbed significantly by C4D1.

Repertoires were generated with immunoSEQ multiplex PCR, while TCRdb's copy carries only in-frame clones and drops some. The data contain tens of thousands of clones, 75% to 90% of them singletons. As concerns this clone: Its antigen is as yet unknown.

Each of the patients experienced relapse following autologous stem cell transplantation, and their brentuximab vedotin exposure differed. The CDR3 loop spans 13 amino acids. Germline loops: CDR1 MNHEY, CDR2 SMNVEV (reference sequence). V shed 6 bases and J 6 bases; nucleotides not matched to a gene: 8. The receptor was derived from a human donor with classical Hodgkin lymphoma. The chain combines TRBV27 with TRBJ2-7; TRBD1 agrees at 7 bases. Specimen: peripheral blood mononuclear cells (PBMCs), collected at baseline. CDR3 loop: CASSPVTGSEQYF. In DNA, the CDR3 is TGTGCCAGCAGCCCGGTGACAGGGTCCGAGCAGTACTTC.